This T cell receptor (beta chain) was retrieved from a study of T cell changes during pregnancy in multiple sclerosis. Clones were read by immunoSEQ multiplex PCR, and TCRdb kept only the in-frame ones, dropping some. The sample holds around 52,000 clones, 87% seen once. This TCR derives from a human donor whose cells served as feeder cells for cultures in a pregnancy study. Sequenced material: peripheral blood from another person, used as feeder cells.

The CDR3 nucleotides read TGCGCCAGCAGCGGGCAGCCCAGAGGAACCGGGGAGCTGTTTTTT. This sequence encodes CASSGQPRGTGELFF. This chain connects TRBV5-1 to TRBJ2-2; no reliable D call. Germline CDR1 SGHRS, CDR2 YFSETQ. This CDR3 is 15 amino acids long. Deletions cut 4 bases from V and 5 bases from J, with 15 bases between.